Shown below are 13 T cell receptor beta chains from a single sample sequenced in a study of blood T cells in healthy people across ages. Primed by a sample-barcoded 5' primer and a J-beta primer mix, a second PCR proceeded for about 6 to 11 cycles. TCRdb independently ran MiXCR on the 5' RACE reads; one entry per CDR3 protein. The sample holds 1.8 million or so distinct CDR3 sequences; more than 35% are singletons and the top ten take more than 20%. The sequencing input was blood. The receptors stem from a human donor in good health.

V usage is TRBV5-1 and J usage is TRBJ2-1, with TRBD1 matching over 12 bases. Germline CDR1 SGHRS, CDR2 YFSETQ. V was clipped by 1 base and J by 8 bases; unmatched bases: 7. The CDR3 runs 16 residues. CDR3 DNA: TGCGCCAGCAGCTTGCAGGGACAGGGGGCTGTCGATGAGCAGTTCTTC. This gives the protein CASSLQGQGAVDEQFF.

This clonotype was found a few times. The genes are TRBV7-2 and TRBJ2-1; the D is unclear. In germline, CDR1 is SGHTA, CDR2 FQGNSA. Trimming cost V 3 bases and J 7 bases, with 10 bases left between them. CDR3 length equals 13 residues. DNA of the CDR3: TGTGCCAGCAGCTTTGCTTCATTTAATGAGCAGTTCTTC. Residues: CASSFASFNEQFF.

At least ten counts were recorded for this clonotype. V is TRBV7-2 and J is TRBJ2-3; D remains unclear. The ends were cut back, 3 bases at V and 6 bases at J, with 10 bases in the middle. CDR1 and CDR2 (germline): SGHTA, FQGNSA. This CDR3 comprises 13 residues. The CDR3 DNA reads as TGTGCCAGCAGCTTGGAAGGGCCCGATACGCAGTATTTT. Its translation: CASSLEGPDTQYF. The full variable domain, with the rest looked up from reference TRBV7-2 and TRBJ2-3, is GAGVSQSPSNKVTEKGKDVELRCDPISGHTALYWYRQSLGQGLEFLIYFQGNSAPDKSGLPSDRFSAERTGGSVSTLTIQRTQQEDSAVYLCASSLEGPDTQYFGPGTRLTVL.

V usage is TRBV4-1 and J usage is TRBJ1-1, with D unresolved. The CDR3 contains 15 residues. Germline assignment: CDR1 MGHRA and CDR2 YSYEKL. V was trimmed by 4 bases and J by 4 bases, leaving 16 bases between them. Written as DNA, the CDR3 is TGCGCCAGCAGCCCGCAATTGGCGGCCAGCACTGAAGCTTTCTTT. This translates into CASSPQLAASTEAFF.

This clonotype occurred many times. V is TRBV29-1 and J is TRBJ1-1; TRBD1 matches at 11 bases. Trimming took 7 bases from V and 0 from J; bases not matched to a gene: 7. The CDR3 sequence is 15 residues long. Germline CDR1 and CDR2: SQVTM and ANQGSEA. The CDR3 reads CSAVGTGGLNTEAFF. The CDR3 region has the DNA TGCAGCGCCGTCGGGACAGGGGGGCTGAACACTGAAGCTTTCTTT.

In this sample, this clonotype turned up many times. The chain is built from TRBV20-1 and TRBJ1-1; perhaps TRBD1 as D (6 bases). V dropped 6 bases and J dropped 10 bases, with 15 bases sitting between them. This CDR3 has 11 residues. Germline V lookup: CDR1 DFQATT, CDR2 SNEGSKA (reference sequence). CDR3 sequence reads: CSAGGGPGAFF. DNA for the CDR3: TGCAGTGCCGGGGGGGGGCCCGGAGCTTTCTTT.

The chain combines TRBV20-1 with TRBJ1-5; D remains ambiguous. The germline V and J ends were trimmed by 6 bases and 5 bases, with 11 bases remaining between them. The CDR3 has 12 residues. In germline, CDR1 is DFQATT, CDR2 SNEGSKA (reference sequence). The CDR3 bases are TGCAGTGCGGTTCCCGGGGATCAGCCCCAGCATTTT. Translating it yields CSAVPGDQPQHF.

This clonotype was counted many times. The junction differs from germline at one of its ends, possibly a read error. The DNA for the CDR3 is TGTGCCAGCAGTTTTGGGCAGTCCTACAATGAGCAGTTCTTC. This translates into CASSFGQSYNEQFF. The V call is TRBV5-1, the J call TRBJ2-1; D not resolved. The CDR3 runs to 14 residues. From germline, CDR1 is SGHRS and CDR2 YFSETQ.

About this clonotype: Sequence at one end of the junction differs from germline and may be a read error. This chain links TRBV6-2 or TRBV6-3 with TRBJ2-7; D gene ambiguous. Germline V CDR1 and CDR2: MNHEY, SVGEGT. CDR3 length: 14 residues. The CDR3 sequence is CASTLSRNSYERYF. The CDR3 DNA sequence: TGTGCCAGCACTCTAAGCCGGAACTCCTACGAGCGGTACTTC.

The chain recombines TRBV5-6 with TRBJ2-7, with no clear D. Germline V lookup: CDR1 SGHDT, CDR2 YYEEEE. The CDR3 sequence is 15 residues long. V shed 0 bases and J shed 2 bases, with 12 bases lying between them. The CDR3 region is CASSLVGSSAYEQYF. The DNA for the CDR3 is TGTGCCAGCAGCTTGGTTGGCAGTTCAGCCTACGAGCAGTACTTC.

DNA for the CDR3: TGTGCCAGCACCACCGACACCCACAATGAGCAGTTCTTC. Its protein product is CASTTDTHNEQFF. The rearrangement joins TRBV2 to TRBJ2-1; D uncertain. Trimming stripped 7 bases from V and 5 bases from J, with 12 bases between. Germline-derived CDR1 and CDR2 are SNHLY and FYNNEI. The CDR3 contains 13 residues.

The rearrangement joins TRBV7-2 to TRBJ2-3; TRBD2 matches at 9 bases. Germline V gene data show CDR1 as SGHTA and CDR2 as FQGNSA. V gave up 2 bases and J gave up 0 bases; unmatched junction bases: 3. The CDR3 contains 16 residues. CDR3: CASSLSTSGSTDTQYF. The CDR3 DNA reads TGTGCCAGCAGCTTAAGTACTAGCGGGAGCACAGATACGCAGTATTTT.

For the CDR3, the DNA is TGCAGCGTTGACAGGGATAATGGCTACACCTTC. It codes for CSVDRDNGYTF. The rearrangement joins TRBV29-1 to TRBJ1-2; a possible D gene is TRBD1 (5 bases). The CDR3 is made up of 11 amino acids. V lost 3 bases, J lost 6 bases, and 8 bases lay in between. Germline V gene data show CDR1 as SQVTM and CDR2 as ANQGSEA.